This record looks at one T cell receptor beta chain sequence and its context. One base separates it from a far larger clone, so it is likely a read error. It was by two-round multiplex PCR that TCR beta CDR3 was amplified from genomic DNA. First-round PCR amplification was performed with primers specific to each TRBV and TRBJ gene. One entry per CDR3 protein results from TCRdb running MiXCR on the multiplex PCR reads. The sample shows more than 15,000 distinct CDR3 sequences, 44% of them seen only once. The data belong to a study of prognosis after radiotherapy for stage I lung cancer. The CDR3 sequence is 17 residues long. V lost 6 bases, J lost 2 bases, and 12 bases stayed unmatched. Germline V gene lookup returns CDR1 MNHEY and CDR2 SMNVEV (reference sequence).

The sequencing here drew on PBMCs, taken before or after stereotactic body radiation therapy (not recorded which). The sequence was obtained from a donor aged 50 or older with non-small cell lung cancer. V usage is TRBV27 and J usage is TRBJ2-3; 9 nucleotides match TRBD2. CDR3 in amino acids: CASSLPERGAITDTQYF. The CDR3 DNA is TGTGCCAGCAGCTTACCCGAGCGGGGGGCAATCACAGATACGCAGTATTTT.